This T cell receptor beta chain originates from a study of regulatory T cells in long-lasting Graves disease. Study findings and constraints: Persistent cases favored TRBV28, TRBJ1-2 and TRBJ2-5.

The CDR3 spans 13 residues. Germline V gene data show CDR1 as MNHNS and CDR2 as SASEGT. V was pared by 7 bases and J by 7 bases, with 16 bases between. This clonotype appeared many times. Its antigen is still unknown. The authors built TCR beta libraries using iRepertoire HTBI primers and Arm-PCR of CDR3 regions. TCRdb re-analysed the multiplex PCR reads in MiXCR, keeping a single row per CDR3 protein. There are around 460,000 distinct CDR3 sequences in the sample; about 22% occur only once, and about an eighth lies in the top ten. The time point was: persistent/refractory GD, antithyroid drugs over 5 years with positive TRAb. The TCR library was made from RNA that had been extracted from PBMCs in TRIzol. Under American Thyroid Association guidelines, Graves' disease was diagnosed.

The clonotype comes from a female donor with Graves disease. The V gene is TRBV6-1, the J gene TRBJ2-5; tentative D call: TRBD2 (5 bases). This specimen was peripheral blood mononuclear cells (PBMCs), taken when the disease was refractory, from a patient treated with antithyroid drugs. CDR3 coding DNA: TGTGCCAGCATCTTAGAGGCCGGAGGGACCCAGTACTTC. Encoded protein: CASILEAGGTQYF.